This paragraph reports one T cell receptor beta chain. Antigen specificity is unknown. Use of 60 Vbeta and 13 Jbeta primers characterized the PCR. Sequencing was performed with immunoSEQ multiplex PCR; in TCRdb, only in-frame clones are kept and a portion is missing. The table gives more than 40,000 clones; the top ten clones make up roughly 25% of it. This sample stems from a study of cytomegalovirus exposure and HLA in healthy donors. V lost 3 bases to trimming and J lost 6 bases, with 12 bases between them. The CDR3 runs 12 residues. In germline, CDR1 is GTSNPN, CDR2 SVGIG (reference sequence). Study-wide results and caveats: Exclusion as indistinguishable affected some V segments, including TRBV6-2 and TRBV6-3. Being productive about 87% or about 30% of the time was typical of most TCR beta V segments in an earlier analysis. TCR beta V- and J-gene trimming was later associated with a missense DCLRE1C variant. CMV antigen specificity was confirmed in vitro for three CMV-associated chains.

The chain has TRBV30 and TRBJ2-7; D is possibly TRBD1 (6 bases). The clonotype originates from a man aged 40-49 years in good health and CMV-seropositive. Sequencing input: PBMCs. CDR3 nucleotides: TGTGCCTGGAGCCAACAGGGTGTCGAGCAGTACTTC. This translates into CAWSQQGVEQYF.